A single TCR beta chain is shown here with its context. These data are taken from a study of T cell changes during pregnancy in multiple sclerosis. Germline CDR1 SGHRS, CDR2 YFSETQ. V shed 4 bases, J shed 4 bases, and the junction held 5 bases outside the gene matches. CDR3 size: 14 residues. The repertoire was sequenced with immunoSEQ multiplex PCR; TCRdb's copy has only in-frame clones and lacks some. The repertoire holds around 62,000 clones, with 93% as singletons. This specimen consisted of CD8+ T cells from peripheral blood mononuclear cells, obtained in the second trimester of pregnancy. This clonotype originated in a female donor with multiple sclerosis, enrolled in a pregnancy study. J is TRBJ2-3 and V is TRBV5-1, with 8 bases matching TRBD1. The CDR3 here is CASSDEDRADTQYF. DNA of the CDR3: TGCGCCAGCAGCGACGAGGACAGGGCAGATACGCAGTATTTT.